This T cell receptor (beta chain) was identified in a study of blood T cell repertoires in COVID-19. At the level of the study: Samples came from the United States, Italy and Spain, spanning acute and convalescent COVID-19. T cells, B-cell-depleted T cells, or PBMCs supplied cDNA or gDNA.

Per the authors' pipeline: Researchers report that nucleated cell counts were estimated from reference gene primer amplification. Only in-frame clones appear in the TCRdb table, and some are missing; sequencing was by immunoSEQ multiplex PCR. V, J and clone size reflect that table, while D and trimming were determined from the DNA. The sample records fewer than 200,000 clones, 65% to 90% being singletons. Germline loops: CDR1 SGHVS, CDR2 FNYEAQ. V lost 1 base and J lost 0, with 10 bases in between. The CDR3 covers 16 residues. The sequence was obtained from a human donor in a cohort sampled during active COVID-19. V usage is TRBV7-6 and J usage is TRBJ1-5; D call uncertain. Input material: peripheral blood. For the CDR3, the DNA is TGTGCCAGCAGCTTAGGGTCCGGGTATAGCAATCAGCCCCAGCATTTT. Protein product: CASSLGSGYSNQPQHF.